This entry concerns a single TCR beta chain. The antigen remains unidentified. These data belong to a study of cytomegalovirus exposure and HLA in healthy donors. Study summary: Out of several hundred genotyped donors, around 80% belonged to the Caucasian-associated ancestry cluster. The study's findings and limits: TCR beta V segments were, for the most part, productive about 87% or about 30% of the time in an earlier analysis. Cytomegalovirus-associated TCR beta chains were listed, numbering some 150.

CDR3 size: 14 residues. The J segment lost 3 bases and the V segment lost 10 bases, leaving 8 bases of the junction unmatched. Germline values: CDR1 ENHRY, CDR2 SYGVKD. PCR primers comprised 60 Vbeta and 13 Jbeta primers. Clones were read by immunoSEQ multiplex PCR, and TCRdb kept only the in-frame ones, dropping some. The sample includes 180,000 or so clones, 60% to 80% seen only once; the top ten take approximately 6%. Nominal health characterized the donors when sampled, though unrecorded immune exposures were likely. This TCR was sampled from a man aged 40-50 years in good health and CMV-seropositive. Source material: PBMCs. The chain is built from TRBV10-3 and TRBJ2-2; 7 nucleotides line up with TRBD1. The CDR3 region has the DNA TGTGCCACCGAGACAGGGATTGACACCGGGGAGCTGTTTTTT. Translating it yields CATETGIDTGELFF.